This T cell receptor (beta chain) emerged from a study of CD8 T cells in ankylosing spondylitis. The table lists this clonotype with a few counts. Its antigen is currently unknown. Study results and limitations: Significant enrichment of disease-linked clones was reportedly seen in matched ankylosing spondylitis synovial fluid. The study identified a TCR beta motif of roughly eight highly homologous variants that appeared characteristic of ankylosing spondylitis blood.

V dropped 6 bases and J dropped 4; count of bases not matched to a gene: 11. The length of the CDR3 is 16 residues. Each CDR3 protein gets one entry after TCRdb re-called the 5' RACE reads with MiXCR. The repertoire holds fewer than 450,000 distinct CDR3 sequences, with 17% as singletons. The V gene is TRBV12-3 or TRBV12-4, the J gene TRBJ2-3; 9 positions agree with TRBD1. The TCR originated in a male donor with ankylosing spondylitis. Sequencing used blood, either unsorted or a sorted T cell fraction (not recorded which). This CDR3 is CASRKQGAPLADTQYF. For the CDR3, the DNA is TGTGCCAGCAGGAAACAGGGGGCTCCTCTCGCAGATACGCAGTATTTT.